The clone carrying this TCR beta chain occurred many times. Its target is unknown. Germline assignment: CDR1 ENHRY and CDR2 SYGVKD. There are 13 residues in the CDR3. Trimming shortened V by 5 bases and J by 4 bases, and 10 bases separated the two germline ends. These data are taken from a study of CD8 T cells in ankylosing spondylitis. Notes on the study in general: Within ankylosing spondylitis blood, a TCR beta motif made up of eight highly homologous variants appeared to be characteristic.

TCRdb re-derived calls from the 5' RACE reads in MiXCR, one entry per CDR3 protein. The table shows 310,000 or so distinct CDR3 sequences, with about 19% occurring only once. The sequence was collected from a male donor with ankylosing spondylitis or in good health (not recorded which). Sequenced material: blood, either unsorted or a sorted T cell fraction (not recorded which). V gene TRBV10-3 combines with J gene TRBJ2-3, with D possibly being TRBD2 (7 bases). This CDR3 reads CAISPGGPDTQYF. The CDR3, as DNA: TGTGCCATCAGTCCCGGGGGGCCAGATACGCAGTATTTT.